This T cell receptor beta chain emerged from a study of blood T cell repertoires in COVID-19 (dated by TCRdb to between 2020 and 2021). Regarding the research as a whole: The collaborator samples originated in the United States, Italy and Spain and spanned the acute and convalescent phases of COVID-19. The prospective study material was composed of cDNA or gDNA derived from T cells, B-cell-depleted T cells, or PBMCs. Subjects who had been exposed to COVID-19, were actively infected with it, or had recovered from it provided the deeply sampled blood TCRbeta repertoires that made up the dataset. The repertoires were released in a freely available public database meant as a resource for research on the immune response to SARS-CoV-2. The samples were drawn from two sources: the first 160 participants of the ongoing ImmuneRACE study, and 1,200 or so subjects contributed by 6 global collaborators. The sample metadata nearly always contained a de-identified subject ID, COVID-19 status, age in years and sex. Where available, HLA class I and class II types were obtained from metadata supplied by the sample provider rather than from assay-based typing.

Points on this clone: What antigen it recognizes has not been identified. Base qualities are missing; no much larger clone stands one base away.

On the study overall, not on this receptor specifically: Clinical and demographic metadata were provided uncurated, with the amount varying by source and participant.

TCRbeta CDR3 regions were amplified from genomic DNA by means of the immunoSEQ Assay, a bias-controlled multiplex PCR. Per the source publication's procedure: The number of nucleated cells in each sample was estimated from the amplification of reference gene primers within the assay. To quantify the absolute abundance of each unique TCRbeta CDR3 rearrangement, sequence reads were collapsed and filtered. For each sample, productive Simpson clonality was calculated as the square root of Simpson's diversity index across productive rearrangements. In TCRdb, the immuneACCESS table is reduced to in-frame sequences with V and J assigned. These tables do not hold every clone; where another copy was compared, an unresolved V gene accounts for under half, and the others remain unexplained. V and J calls plus clone size are reproduced from that table; the DNA served to infer D and trimming. For this sample the table gives about 150,000 clones, of which roughly 90% were detected only once. About 6.6% of the sample goes to the ten largest clones.

In the prospective study, participants were roughly 18 to 100 years old, resided in about two dozen geographic areas of the United States, and were enrolled through a virtual design. In the prospective study, participants were assigned to cohorts based on the clinical history participants reported in a screening survey and a study questionnaire. ImmuneRACE Cohort 3 recovered participants were defined by two consecutive negative NP/OP PCR tests, healthcare professional clearance, or symptom resolution. In the prospective study, mobile phlebotomists collected whole blood, serum and a nasopharyngeal or oropharyngeal swab from each participant. Prospective study participants could optionally give additional blood draws and questionnaires over an approximately two-month period. Before DNA extraction, prospective study blood samples were shipped either frozen or at room temperature. The receptor's source is a woman in her forties or fifties who had recovered from COVID-19. What was sequenced was PBMCs or T cells enriched from blood (not recorded which).

The nucleotides read TGTGCCAGCACCTTTTCGACACAGCCCTATGGCTACACCTTC. This yields the protein CASTFSTQPYGYTF. This receptor chain uses TRBV5-8 and TRBJ1-2, with no confident D gene call. Via the germline V gene, CDR1 is SGHTS and CDR2 YDEGEE. The trim is 6 bases for V and 4 bases for J, with a gap of 16 bases between the germline ends. Its CDR3 holds 14 amino acids, cysteine through phenylalanine. Only the CDR3 portion is preserved as DNA: 42 bases, with reading frame beginning at the first base. The full variable domain, completed from the reference TRBV5-8 and TRBJ1-2 proteins outside the CDR3, reads EAGVTQSPTHLIKTRGQQATLRCSPISGHTSVYWYQQALGLGLQFLLWYDEGEERNRGNFPPRFSGRQFPNYSSELNVNALELEDSALYLCASTFSTQPYGYTFGSGTRLTVV.